This TCR beta chain derives from a study of response to subunit inactivated influenza vaccine. This clonotype occurred a few times. Antigen specificity is unknown. V shed 0 bases, J shed 2 bases, and the junction held 2 bases outside the gene matches. CDR3 length equals 16 residues. Per the germline V gene, CDR1 is DFQATT and CDR2 is SNEGSKA (reference sequence). Study outcomes and limitations: After each seasonal influenza vaccination, few new T cells are recruited, the authors suggested.

TCRdb ran MiXCR on the RT-PCR reads and lists one entry per CDR3 protein. The sample shows 650,000 to 800,000 distinct CDR3 sequences, around 13% of them seen only once. The rearrangement joins TRBV20-1 to TRBJ2-1; the match to TRBD2 covers 12 bases. The receptor was derived from a man in his fifties or sixties who received an inactivated influenza vaccine. Here the sequenced sample was PBMCs from blood, taken approximately 15 days before vaccination. Written as DNA, the CDR3 is TGCAGTGCTAGAGACTGGACTAGCGGGACCTACAATGAGCAGTTCTTC. Translation: CSARDWTSGTYNEQFF.